These 24 T cell receptor beta chains were all obtained from the same sample, sequenced in a study of blood T cell repertoires in COVID-19 (TCRdb year 2020). Library construction relied on the immunoSEQ multiplex PCR assay. What TCRdb holds here is the immuneACCESS table cut down to in-frame rearrangements. Part of the clones is not present; checked against another copy, under half of the missing clones reflect an unresolved V gene, and the others are unexplained. This sample has over 65,000 clones in its table, and roughly 80% of those were observed once. Of the sample, 16% is held by the ten largest clones. Sequenced material: peripheral blood. These receptors all come from an older man with active COVID-19.

This clone was found once. The gene calls are TRBV9 and TRBJ1-2, with D possibly TRBD1 on 5 matching bases. Germline V lookup: CDR1 SGDLS, CDR2 YYNGEE. The V end lost 0 bases, the J end lost 6 bases, and 6 bases lay between the germline ends. The CDR3 contains 12 residues. The CDR3 bases are TGTGCCAGCAGCGTAGTAGGGGATGGCTACACCTTC. As protein: CASSVVGDGYTF.

CDR3 bases: TGCGCCAGCAGCTCGGGGGGAAGTTATGGCTACACCTTC. Amino acids: CASSSGGSYGYTF. The chain carries TRBV5-1 and TRBJ1-2; possible D gene TRBD1, 5 bases. Trimming stripped 3 bases from V and 5 bases from J, with 11 bases between. CDR1 is SGHRS and CDR2 is YFSETQ in the germline V gene. This CDR3 has 13 residues.

This clone turned up a few times. The chain recombines TRBV5-4 with TRBJ2-7; no clear D. CDR1 and CDR2 from the germline V gene are SGHNT and YYREEE (reference sequence). The CDR3 runs 13 residues. Trimming left V 1 base short and J 2 bases short, with 7 bases between. The CDR3 region is CASSLRDTYEQYF. CDR3 bases: TGTGCCAGCAGCTTGCGCGACACCTACGAGCAGTACTTC.

The chain combines TRBV3-1 (or the pseudogene TRBV3-2) with TRBJ2-1; 11 positions agree with TRBD2. Germline CDR1 reads LGHDT; CDR2 reads YNNKEL (reference sequence). CDR3 size: 15 residues. Trimming cost V 6 bases and J 6 bases; bases outside gene matches: 7. CDR3 sequence (DNA): TGTGCCAGCAGTCTCACTAGCGGGAGTACCAATGAGCAGTTCTTC. Protein: CASSLTSGSTNEQFF.

CDR3 DNA sequence: TGTGCCAGTAGTATGCAGGGTCACAATGAGCAGTTCTTC. As protein: CASSMQGHNEQFF. The chain combines TRBV19 with TRBJ2-1; tentative D call: TRBD1 (5 bases). Looked up from germline, CDR1 is LNHDA and CDR2 is SQIVND (reference sequence). This CDR3 contains 13 residues. Trimming stripped 3 bases from V and 5 bases from J, with 8 bases between. Drawing the rest from reference TRBV19 and TRBJ2-1, the complete variable domain is DGGITQSPKYLFRKEGQNVTLSCEQNLNHDAMYWYRQDPGQGLRLIYYSQIVNDFQKGDIAEGYSVSREKKESFPLTVTSAQKNPTAFYLCASSMQGHNEQFFGPGTRLTVL.

The chain employs TRBV1 and TRBJ2-7; the table's D call, TRBD2, has no DNA check behind it. TRBV1 is given as a pseudogene. This CDR3 contains 17 residues. CDR3 sequence (DNA): TGCACCAGCAGCCAAGATCAGGACAAGCGGGGGCTCTACGAGCAGTACTTC. The encoded protein is CTSSQDQDKRGLYEQYF.

The rearrangement joins TRBV9 to TRBJ2-1; weak D call: TRBD1 (6 bases). Per the germline V gene, CDR1 is SGDLS and CDR2 is YYNGEE. This CDR3 has 15 residues. V lost 4 bases, J lost 0 bases, and 11 bases lay in between. CDR3 sequence: CASSTSGVSYNEQFF. CDR3 DNA sequence: TGTGCCAGCAGCACCTCAGGGGTCTCCTACAATGAGCAGTTCTTC.

This clone turned up a few times. The CDR3 DNA sequence: TGTGCCAGCAGCCAAGGAGGGGGTCCAAATTCACCCCTCCACTTT. This encodes CASSQGGGPNSPLHF. The gene calls are TRBV3-1 (or the pseudogene TRBV3-2) and TRBJ1-6; D might be TRBD1 (6 bases). Germline lookup yields CDR1 LGHDT and CDR2 YNNKEL (reference sequence). V lost 1 base and J 7 bases, leaving 11 bases between the germline ends. CDR3 length equals 15 residues.

The rearrangement joins TRBV7-2 to TRBJ2-7, with TRBD2 as a possible D gene (6 bases). Germline lookup yields CDR1 SGHTA and CDR2 FQGNSA. The CDR3 loop spans 15 amino acids. The germline V and J ends were trimmed by 5 bases and 1 base, with 15 bases remaining between them. The CDR3 protein is CASSTVGGGSYEQYF. The CDR3 region has the DNA TGTGCCAGCAGCACCGTGGGGGGAGGATCCTACGAGCAGTACTTC.

The V and J genes are TRBV18 and TRBJ1-2, with 7 bases that match TRBD1. The CDR3 has 12 amino acids. With V trimmed by 6 bases and J by 6 bases, 4 bases remained unmatched. The germline CDR1 and CDR2 sequences are KGHSH and LQKENI. This chain's CDR3 is CASSSTGNGYTF. As DNA, the CDR3 is TGTGCCAGCTCCTCGACAGGGAATGGCTACACCTTC.

This clone was counted only a few times. The chain has TRBV7-9 and TRBJ2-7; the D gene is possibly TRBD1 (5 bases). Deletions cut 5 bases from V and 3 bases from J, with 17 bases between. The CDR3 loop spans 15 amino acids. Germline V gene lookup returns CDR1 SEHNR and CDR2 FQNEAQ (reference sequence). The CDR3 loop reads CASSPRLDTFYEQYF. The CDR3 DNA is TGTGCCAGCAGCCCACGCCTGGACACATTCTACGAGCAGTACTTC.

This chain links TRBV7-9 with TRBJ2-5; D gene ambiguous. The CDR3 loop spans 14 amino acids. Trimming shortened V by 5 bases and J by 1 base, and 11 bases separated the two germline ends. Germline V gene lookup returns CDR1 SEHNR and CDR2 FQNEAQ (reference sequence). The CDR3 DNA reads TGTGCCAGCAGCCCCAACCAGTTCCAAGAGACCCAGTACTTC. Protein product: CASSPNQFQETQYF.

The chain combines TRBV28 with TRBJ2-1, with 7 positions matching TRBD1. CDR3 length: 14 amino acids. After removal of 6 bases from V and 7 bases from J, the junction contained 9 bases not matched to a gene. Germline V gives CDR1 MDHEN, CDR2 SYDVKM. The CDR3 here is CASSSRRGLNEQFF. CDR3 coding DNA: TGTGCCAGCAGCTCCCGTAGGGGGCTGAATGAGCAGTTCTTC.

V usage is TRBV14 and J usage is TRBJ2-2, with 9 bases lining up with TRBD2. The J segment lost 2 bases and the V segment lost 0 bases, leaving 10 bases of the junction unmatched. The germline CDR1 and CDR2 sequences are SGHDN and FVKESK. The CDR3 is 19 amino acids. The CDR3 here is CASSQDRGLAGINTGELFF. Written as DNA, the CDR3 is TGTGCCAGCAGCCAAGATCGAGGCCTAGCGGGGATAAACACCGGGGAGCTGTTTTTT.

This rearrangement joins TRBV6-4 to TRBJ1-3, with D possibly matching TRBD1 (6 bases). This CDR3 is 16 amino acids long. The V end was cut by 2 bases, the J end by 0 bases, with 11 bases between. Germline lookup yields CDR1 MRHNA and CDR2 SNTAGT. In nucleotides, the CDR3 is TGTGCCAGCAGTGACAAGGACAGTGGCTCTGGAAACACCATATATTTT. This gives the protein CASSDKDSGSGNTIYF.

On this clone itself: The same CDR3 can be traced to other DNA sequences in this sample. The chain combines TRBV6-2 or TRBV6-3 with TRBJ2-1, with D uncertain. Germline V lookup: CDR1 MNHEY, CDR2 SVGEGT. Deletions cut 5 bases from V and 1 base from J, with 9 bases between. The CDR3 spans 14 residues. The CDR3 sequence is CASSKGGSYNEQFF. The CDR3 DNA reads TGTGCCAGCAGTAAAGGCGGTTCCTACAATGAGCAGTTCTTC.

A note on this clone: Other DNA sequences in this specimen translate into the identical CDR3. The chain is built from TRBV5-1 and TRBJ1-4; unclear D gene. This CDR3 has 12 residues. Trimming took off 1 base at V and 8 bases at J, with 6 bases between the two ends. CDR1 and CDR2 from the germline V gene are SGHRS and YFSETQ. The CDR3 DNA sequence: TGCGCCAGCAGCTTGCCGTCCGAAAAACTGTTTTTT. Translated, it gives CASSLPSEKLFF. Complete variable domain (other parts from reference TRBV5-1 and TRBJ1-4): KAGVTQTPRYLIKTRGQQVTLSCSPISGHRSVSWYQQTPGQGLQFLFEYFSETQRNKGNFPGRFSGRQFSNSRSEMNVSTLELGDSALYLCASSLPSEKLFFGSGTQLSVL.

This clone turned up a few times. The CDR3 is CASSLAGTGAPFF. The CDR3 nucleotides read TGTGCCAGCAGCTTGGCGGGGACAGGGGCACCGTTCTTC. The chain joins TRBV5-6 to TRBJ2-1; 10 nucleotides line up with TRBD1. Unmatched junction bases numbered 6, after V lost 0 bases and J lost 15 bases. Germline assignment: CDR1 SGHDT and CDR2 YYEEEE. There are 13 residues in the CDR3.

This clone appeared a single time. V gene TRBV9 combines with J gene TRBJ1-3; 7 nucleotides match TRBD1. Germline V gene data show CDR1 as SGDLS and CDR2 as YYNGEE. V lost 0 bases and J lost 0; bases outside the gene matches: 3. This CDR3 contains 16 residues. CDR3 in DNA: TGTGCCAGCAGCGTAGCAGGGGGGAGCTCTGGAAACACCATATATTTT. Its translation is CASSVAGGSSGNTIYF.

The chain joins TRBV7-2 to TRBJ2-1; TRBD2 matches 7 bases. The CDR3 is 16 residues long. V was pared by 5 bases and J by 9 bases, with 16 bases of the junction left unmatched. The V gene's germline CDR1 is SGHTA and CDR2 FQGNSA. As DNA, the CDR3 is TGTGCCAGCAGCCCCCAGGGCAGGACTAGTTCTACTGAGCAGTTCTTC. Protein product: CASSPQGRTSSTEQFF.

The V and J genes are TRBV19 and TRBJ1-4; the D is unclear. Trimming left V 6 bases short and J 0 bases short, with 14 bases between. The CDR3 sequence is 16 residues long. Germline loops: CDR1 LNHDA, CDR2 SQIVND (reference sequence). CDR3 sequence (DNA): TGTGCCAGTAGCCCCGACATCGTTGCAACTAATGAAAAACTGTTTTTT. It yields the protein CASSPDIVATNEKLFF.

The CDR3 sequence: CATSRALAVEKLFF. In DNA, the CDR3 is TGTGCCACCAGCAGGGCTTTGGCGGTTGAAAAACTGTTTTTT. V is TRBV15 and J is TRBJ1-4; the D is unclear. This CDR3 is built from 14 residues. Germline-derived CDR1 and CDR2 are LNHNV and YYDKDF (reference sequence). Trimming took 3 bases from V and 7 from J, leaving 12 bases between them. Full variable domain (missing parts from reference TRBV15 and TRBJ1-4): DAMVIQNPRYQVTQFGKPVTLSCSQTLNHNVMYWYQQKSSQAPKLLFHYYDKDFNNEADTPDNFQSRRPNTSFCFLDIRSPGLGDTAMYLCATSRALAVEKLFFGSGTQLSVL.

V and J are TRBV5-4 and TRBJ2-1, with 8 bases identical to TRBD2. V lost 2 bases and J lost 7; bases outside the gene matches: 8. This CDR3 comprises 15 residues. CDR1 is SGHNT and CDR2 is YYREEE in the germline V gene (reference sequence). CDR3 DNA: TGTGCCAGCAGCTTCACTAGCGGAGGAATTAATGAGCAGTTCTTC. Encoded protein: CASSFTSGGINEQFF.

The chain uses TRBV6-1 and TRBJ2-7, with a weak D call TRBD2 (6 bases). Deletions cut 4 bases from V and 0 bases from J, with 16 bases between. The CDR3 length is 16 residues. Germline V gene sequence: CDR1 MNHNS, CDR2 SASEGT. The CDR3 nucleotides read TGTGCCAGCAGTGGGGGCAGTCGGGGGAGCTCCTACGAGCAGTACTTC. Amino acids: CASSGGSRGSSYEQYF.